This is a list of T cell receptor beta chains from one sample in a study of beta chain features in type 1 diabetes. Clones were sequenced by immunoSEQ multiplex PCR, and TCRdb holds only the in-frame ones, with some missing. Here the sample spans over 600,000 clones, 9.5% to 15% being singletons. Sequenced: naive CD4+ T cells from blood. The receptors come from a man aged 30 to 45 with type 1 diabetes. The CDR3 runs from the conserved cysteine through the conserved F or W. Fields, in order: V gene, J gene, clone size, D gene, CDR3 protein, CDR3 DNA. D genes are given only for firm matches. Not every row has a clone size; where given, it reads once, few, many or a size class.

TRBV6-5	TRBJ2-1	few	TRBD2	CASRGTSYNEQFF	TGTGCCAGCAGGGGGACTAGCTACAATGAGCAGTTCTTC
TRBV28	TRBJ2-3	-	TRBD2	CASQWTSGGAVTDTQYF	TGTGCCAGCCAATGGACTAGCGGGGGGGCGGTTACAGATACGCAGTATTTT
TRBV7-9	TRBJ1-2	few	-	CASSLSGSHGYTF	TGTGCCAGCAGCTTATCAGGGTCCCATGGCTACACCTTC
TRBV30	TRBJ1-5	-	-	CAWSVGGSSWNQPQHF	TGTGCCTGGAGTGTAGGGGGTTCCAGTTGGAATCAGCCCCAGCATTTT
TRBV19	TRBJ1-1	-	-	CASSIGAHTEAFF	TGTGCCAGTAGTATCGGTGCTCACACTGAAGCTTTCTTT
TRBV18	TRBJ1-2	-	TRBD1	CASSPEGQGNGYTF	TGTGCCAGCTCACCCGAGGGACAGGGTAACGGCTACACCTTC
TRBV7-3	TRBJ2-2	-	TRBD1	CASSIDRDTGELFF	TGTGCCAGCAGCATCGACAGGGACACCGGGGAGCTGTTTTTT
TRBV29-1	TRBJ2-1	-	TRBD2	CSVEAGPGGSYNEQFF	TGCAGCGTTGAGGCAGGGCCGGGGGGTAGCTACAATGAGCAGTTCTTC
TRBV7-8	TRBJ1-1	few	TRBD1	CASSSGQGLNTEAFF	TGTGCCAGCAGCTCTGGACAGGGACTTAACACTGAAGCTTTCTTT
TRBV6-6	TRBJ1-1	-	-	CASSPVSRNTEAFF	TGTGCCAGCAGTCCCGTTAGTAGGAACACTGAAGCTTTCTTT
TRBV28	TRBJ2-4	few	TRBD1	CASRTGGENIQYF	TGTGCCAGCCGGACAGGGGGGGAAAACATTCAGTACTTC
TRBV4-3	TRBJ2-7	-	-	CASSQEYSLSYEQYF	TGCGCCAGCAGCCAAGAGTACAGCCTCTCCTACGAGCAGTACTTC
TRBV7-8	TRBJ1-4	few	TRBD1	CASSWRDSDEKLFF	TGTGCCAGCAGCTGGAGGGACAGCGATGAAAAACTGTTTTTT
TRBV4-3	TRBJ2-1	-	-	CASSQVAAYNEQFF	TGCGCCAGCAGCCAAGTGGCGGCCTACAATGAGCAGTTCTTC
TRBV7-9	TRBJ2-1	-	-	CASSRAMGANVNEQFF	TGTGCCAGCAGCCGTGCCATGGGGGCGAATGTCAATGAGCAGTTCTTC
TRBV10-3	TRBJ2-7	few	-	CAISESGIGLYEQYF	TGTGCCATCAGTGAGTCGGGTATTGGGCTCTACGAGCAGTACTTC
TRBV11-3	TRBJ1-1	-	-	CASSLFGGTEAFF	TGTGCCAGCAGCTTATTTGGTGGCACTGAAGCTTTCTTT
TRBV2	TRBJ1-1	few	-	CASSEAGSTEAFF	TGTGCCAGCAGTGAAGCGGGAAGCACTGAAGCTTTCTTT
TRBV13	TRBJ2-2	-	TRBD1	CASSSTGQGRTGELFF	TGTGCCAGCAGCTCCACTGGACAGGGTAGAACCGGGGAGCTGTTTTTT
TRBV6-6	TRBJ2-1	many	TRBD2	CASKPGLDYNEQFF	TGTGCCAGCAAACCGGGACTAGACTACAATGAGCAGTTCTTC
TRBV7-6	TRBJ2-1	few	TRBD1	CASSLGQTHNEQFF	TGTGCCAGCAGCCTGGGACAGACGCACAATGAGCAGTTCTTC
TRBV6-5	TRBJ2-7	-	-	CASSYSPGRIVEQYF	TGTGCCAGCAGTTACTCGCCGGGCCGGATAGTAGAGCAGTACTTC
TRBV27	TRBJ1-5	few	-	CASSLSGREGQPQHF	TGTGCCAGCAGTTTATCTGGCAGGGAGGGTCAGCCCCAGCATTTT
TRBV29-1	TRBJ1-5	-	-	CSVESKEGQPQHF	TGCAGCGTTGAGTCTAAGGAAGGTCAGCCCCAGCATTTT
TRBV29-1	TRBJ2-6	few	TRBD1	CSAADRVGANVLTF	TGCAGCGCCGCGGACAGGGTTGGGGCCAACGTCCTGACTTTC
TRBV7-9	TRBJ1-4	-	TRBD1	CASSPSQGVNEKLFF	TGTGCCAGCAGCCCCTCACAGGGGGTAAATGAAAAACTGTTTTTT
TRBV6-5	TRBJ2-3	-	TRBD1	CASSYFDRADTQYF	TGTGCCAGCAGTTACTTTGACAGGGCAGATACGCAGTATTTT
TRBV29-1	TRBJ2-1	-	TRBD2	CSGRAGGRNEQFF	TGCAGCGGCCGGGCGGGGGGCCGAAATGAGCAGTTCTTC
TRBV6-6	TRBJ1-5	few	-	CASTQLDQPQHF	TGTGCCAGCACCCAGTTGGATCAGCCCCAGCATTTT
TRBV25-1	TRBJ1-2	-	TRBD1	CASSVAGQANYGYTF	TGTGCCAGCAGTGTGGCGGGACAGGCCAACTATGGCTACACCTTC
TRBV7-2	TRBJ2-1	-	-	CASSETGTLYNEQFF	TGTGCCAGCAGCGAGACAGGAACCCTATACAATGAGCAGTTCTTC
TRBV29-1	TRBJ1-2	-	-	CSVELQDYGYTF	TGCAGCGTTGAACTCCAAGACTATGGCTACACCTTC
TRBV4-2	TRBJ2-3	few	TRBD2	CASSQGGAGDTDTQYF	TGTGCCAGCAGCCAAGGGGGAGCGGGGGACACAGATACGCAGTATTTT
TRBV5-1	TRBJ2-6	few	-	CASSDGSSGATGANVLTF	TGCGCCAGCAGCGATGGATCTTCAGGGGCCACTGGGGCCAACGTCCTGACTTTC
TRBV5-1	TRBJ1-2	few	-	CASSFSGVFGYTF	TGCGCCAGCAGCTTCTCAGGGGTTTTCGGCTACACCTTC
TRBV5-1	TRBJ2-5	few	-	CASSLVGPQETQYF	TGCGCCAGCAGCTTGGTGGGGCCGCAAGAGACCCAGTACTTC
TRBV4-3	TRBJ1-2	few	-	CASSQDRRGDYGYTF	TGCGCCAGCAGCCAAGATCGTCGGGGAGACTATGGCTACACCTTC
TRBV9	TRBJ2-3	-	-	CASSVGTSQTTDTQYF	TGTGCCAGCAGCGTAGGAACCAGTCAGACCACAGATACGCAGTATTTT
TRBV7-2	TRBJ2-2	-	-	CASSLAFGRGNTGELFF	TGTGCCAGCAGCTTAGCCTTTGGAAGGGGAAACACCGGGGAGCTGTTTTTT
TRBV27	TRBJ2-7	few	TRBD1	CASSIMTGIFYEQYF	TGTGCCAGCAGTATAATGACAGGGATCTTCTACGAGCAGTACTTC
TRBV29-1	TRBJ2-5	few	-	CSVEGLGETQYF	TGCAGCGTTGAGGGCCTGGGAGAGACCCAGTACTTC
TRBV2	TRBJ1-2	-	-	CASSESWVNYGYTF	TGTGCCAGCAGTGAAAGCTGGGTTAACTATGGCTACACCTTC
TRBV11-3	TRBJ1-2	-	-	CASGDRMGYTF	TGTGCCAGCGGGGATCGGATGGGCTACACCTTC
TRBV4-3	TRBJ1-3	-	TRBD1	CASSHITGEENTIYF	TGCGCCAGCAGCCATATAACAGGGGAGGAAAACACCATATATTTT
TRBV7-8	TRBJ2-5	few	-	CASSLEAGIQETQYF	TGTGCCAGCAGCTTAGAGGCGGGGATCCAAGAGACCCAGTACTTC
TRBV30	TRBJ1-6	-	-	CAWSVYGASPLHF	TGTGCCTGGAGTGTCTACGGGGCTTCACCCCTCCACTTT
TRBV20-1	TRBJ2-7	few	-	CSTQGSYEQYF	TGCAGCACCCAGGGATCCTACGAGCAGTACTTC
TRBV9	TRBJ1-4	-	TRBD1	CASSGGTGGANEKLFF	TGTGCCAGCAGCGGAGGGACAGGGGGAGCTAATGAAAAACTGTTTTTT
TRBV19	TRBJ1-2	-	-	CASSIARYGYTF	TGTGCCAGTAGTATCGCCAGGTACGGCTACACCTTC
TRBV6-5	TRBJ2-6	-	-	CASSKGATGANVLTF	TGTGCCAGCAGCAAAGGGGCAACTGGGGCCAACGTCCTGACTTTC